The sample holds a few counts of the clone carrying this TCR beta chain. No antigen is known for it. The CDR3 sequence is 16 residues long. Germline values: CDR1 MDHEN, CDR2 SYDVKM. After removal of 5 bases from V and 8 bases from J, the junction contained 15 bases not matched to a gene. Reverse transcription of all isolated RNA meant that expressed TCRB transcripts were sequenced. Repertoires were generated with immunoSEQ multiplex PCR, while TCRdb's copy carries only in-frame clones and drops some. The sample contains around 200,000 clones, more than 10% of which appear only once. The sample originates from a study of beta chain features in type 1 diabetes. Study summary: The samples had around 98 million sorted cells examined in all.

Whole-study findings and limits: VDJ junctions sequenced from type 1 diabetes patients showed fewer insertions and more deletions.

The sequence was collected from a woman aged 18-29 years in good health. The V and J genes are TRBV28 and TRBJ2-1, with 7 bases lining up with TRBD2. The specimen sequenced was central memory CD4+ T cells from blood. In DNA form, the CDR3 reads TGTGCCAGCAGTCCGCCCTTGGGGGGGAGAACGGATGAGCAGTTCTTC. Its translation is CASSPPLGGRTDEQFF.